This TCR beta chain was sequenced for a study of blood T cell repertoires in COVID-19. Study-wide background: Acute-phase and convalescent COVID-19 samples originated in the United States, Italy and Spain. The analysed material was cDNA or gDNA that came from T cells, B-cell-depleted T cells, or PBMCs.

Across 24 US areas, participants ranged in age from about 18 to 100 years. Original analysis: Scientists estimated how many nucleated cells there were by amplifying reference gene primers. The protocol was immunoSEQ multiplex PCR, while the TCRdb copy is restricted to in-frame clones and leaves out a portion. That table is the source of V, J and clone size, and D and trimming were worked out from the DNA. This table holds roughly 200,000 clones, 80% to 90% found once. Germline lookup yields CDR1 LGHDT and CDR2 YNNKEL (reference sequence). V was pared by 9 bases and J by 8 bases, with 19 bases between. The CDR3 loop spans 14 amino acids.

The sequence was collected from a woman in her thirties or forties with acute COVID-19. This chain uses TRBV3-1 (or the pseudogene TRBV3-2) with TRBJ1-4; D is perhaps TRBD1 (5 bases). Specimen: PBMCs or T cells enriched from blood (not recorded which). The CDR3 DNA is TGTGCCAGTTCTGCGGGGGGTTGGGCGGAAAAACTGTTTTTT. Its translation: CASSAGGWAEKLFF.